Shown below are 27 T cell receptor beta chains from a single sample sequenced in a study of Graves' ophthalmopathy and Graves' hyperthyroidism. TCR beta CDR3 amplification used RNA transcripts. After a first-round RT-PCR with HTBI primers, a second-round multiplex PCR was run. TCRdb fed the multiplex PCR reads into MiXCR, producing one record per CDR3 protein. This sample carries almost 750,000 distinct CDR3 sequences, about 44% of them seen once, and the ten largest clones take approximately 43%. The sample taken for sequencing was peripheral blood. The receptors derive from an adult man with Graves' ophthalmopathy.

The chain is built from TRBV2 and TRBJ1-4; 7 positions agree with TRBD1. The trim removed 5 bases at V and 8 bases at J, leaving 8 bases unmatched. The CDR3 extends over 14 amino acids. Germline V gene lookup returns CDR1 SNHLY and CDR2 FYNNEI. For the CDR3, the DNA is TGTGCCAGCAGTAACACCGGGACAGCCGAAAAACTGTTTTTT. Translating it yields CASSNTGTAEKLFF.

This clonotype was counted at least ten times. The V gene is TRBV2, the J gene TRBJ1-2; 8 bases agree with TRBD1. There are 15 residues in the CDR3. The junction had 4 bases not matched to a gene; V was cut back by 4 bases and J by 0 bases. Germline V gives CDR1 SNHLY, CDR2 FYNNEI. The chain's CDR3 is CASSALTGANYGYTF. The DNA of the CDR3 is TGTGCCAGCAGTGCCTTGACAGGGGCTAACTATGGCTACACCTTC.

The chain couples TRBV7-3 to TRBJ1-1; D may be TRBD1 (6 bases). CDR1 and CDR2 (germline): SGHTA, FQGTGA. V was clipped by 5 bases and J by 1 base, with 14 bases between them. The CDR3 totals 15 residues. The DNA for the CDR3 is TGTGCCAGCAGCCAAACACGACAGGCGAACACTGAAGCTTTCTTT. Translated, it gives CASSQTRQANTEAFF. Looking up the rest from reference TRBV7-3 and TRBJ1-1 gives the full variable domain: GAGVSQTPSNKVTEKGKYVELRCDPISGHTALYWYRQSLGQGPEFLIYFQGTGAADDSGLPNDRFFAVRPEGSVSTLKIQRTERGDSAVYLCASSQTRQANTEAFFGQGTRLTVV.

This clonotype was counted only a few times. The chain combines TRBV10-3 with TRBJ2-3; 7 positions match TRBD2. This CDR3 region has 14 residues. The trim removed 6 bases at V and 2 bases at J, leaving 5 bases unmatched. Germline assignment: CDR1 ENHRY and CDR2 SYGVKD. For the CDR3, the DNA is TGTGCCATCAGAGGTGGACTAGACACAGATACGCAGTATTTT. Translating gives CAIRGGLDTDTQYF.

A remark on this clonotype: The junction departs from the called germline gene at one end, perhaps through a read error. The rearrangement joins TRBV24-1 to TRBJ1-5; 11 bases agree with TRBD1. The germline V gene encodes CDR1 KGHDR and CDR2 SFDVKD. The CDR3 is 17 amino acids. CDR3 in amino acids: CASSPHSGTGGRQPQHF. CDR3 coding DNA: TGTGCCAGCAGTCCCCATTCCGGGACAGGGGGTCGTCAGCCCCAGCATTTT.

The CDR3 reads CSAQRPGQAYNQPQHF. The CDR3 DNA is TGCAGTGCTCAAAGACCGGGACAGGCATACAATCAGCCCCAGCATTTT. The chain links TRBV20-1 to TRBJ1-5; 8 nucleotides line up with TRBD1. From germline, CDR1 is DFQATT and CDR2 SNEGSKA (reference sequence). The ends lost 5 bases at V and 3 bases at J; junction bases unmatched: 12. The CDR3 is made up of 16 amino acids.

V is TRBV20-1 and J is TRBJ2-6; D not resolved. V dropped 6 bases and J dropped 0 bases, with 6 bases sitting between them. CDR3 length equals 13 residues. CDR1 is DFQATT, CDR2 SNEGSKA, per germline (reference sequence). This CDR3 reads CSAEDSGANVLTF. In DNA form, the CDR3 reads TGCAGTGCCGAGGACTCTGGGGCCAACGTCCTGACTTTC.

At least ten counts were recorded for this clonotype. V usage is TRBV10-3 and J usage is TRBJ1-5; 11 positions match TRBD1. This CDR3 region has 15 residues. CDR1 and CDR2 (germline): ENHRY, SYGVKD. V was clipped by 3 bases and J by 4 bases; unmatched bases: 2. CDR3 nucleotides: TGTGCCATCAGTGACGGACAGGGGGCTAATCAGCCCCAGCATTTT. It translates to CAISDGQGANQPQHF.

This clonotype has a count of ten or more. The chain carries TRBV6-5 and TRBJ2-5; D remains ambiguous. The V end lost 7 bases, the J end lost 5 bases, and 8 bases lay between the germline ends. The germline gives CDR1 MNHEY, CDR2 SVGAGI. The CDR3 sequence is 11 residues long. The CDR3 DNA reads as TGTGCCAGCAAACTGTCGGAGACCCAGTACTTC. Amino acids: CASKLSETQYF.

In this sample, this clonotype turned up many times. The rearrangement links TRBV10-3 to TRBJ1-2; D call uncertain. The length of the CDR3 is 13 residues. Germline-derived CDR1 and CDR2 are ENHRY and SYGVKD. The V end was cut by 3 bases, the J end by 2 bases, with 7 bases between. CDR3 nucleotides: TGTGCCATCAGTGACGGAGCGAACTATGGCTACACCTTC. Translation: CAISDGANYGYTF.

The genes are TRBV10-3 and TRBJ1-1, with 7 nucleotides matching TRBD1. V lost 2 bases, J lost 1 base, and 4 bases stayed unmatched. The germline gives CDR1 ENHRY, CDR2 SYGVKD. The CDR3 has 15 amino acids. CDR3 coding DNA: TGTGCCATCAGTGAGGCGGGACAGCCGAACACTGAAGCTTTCTTT. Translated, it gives CAISEAGQPNTEAFF.

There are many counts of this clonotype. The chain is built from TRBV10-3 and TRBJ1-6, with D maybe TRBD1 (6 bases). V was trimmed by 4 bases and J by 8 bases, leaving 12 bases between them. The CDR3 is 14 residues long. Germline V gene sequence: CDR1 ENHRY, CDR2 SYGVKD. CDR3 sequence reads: CAISVGRGDSPLHF. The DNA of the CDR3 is TGTGCCATCAGTGTGGGCAGGGGAGATTCACCCCTCCACTTT.

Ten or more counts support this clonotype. The CDR3 DNA reads TGTGCCAGCAGTCCTCTTAGGACAGGGGCTTTGAACACTGAAGCTTTCTTT. Translating gives CASSPLRTGALNTEAFF. This chain links TRBV2 with TRBJ1-1; 9 nucleotides line up with TRBD1. CDR3 size: 17 residues. V gave up 5 bases and J gave up 0 bases; unmatched junction bases: 10. Germline values: CDR1 SNHLY, CDR2 FYNNEI.

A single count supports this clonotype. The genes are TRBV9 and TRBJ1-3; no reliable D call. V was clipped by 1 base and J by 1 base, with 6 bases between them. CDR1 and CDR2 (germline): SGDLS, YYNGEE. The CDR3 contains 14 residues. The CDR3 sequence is CASSVYSSGNTIYF. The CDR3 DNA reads TGTGCCAGCAGCGTATACAGTTCTGGAAACACCATATATTTT.

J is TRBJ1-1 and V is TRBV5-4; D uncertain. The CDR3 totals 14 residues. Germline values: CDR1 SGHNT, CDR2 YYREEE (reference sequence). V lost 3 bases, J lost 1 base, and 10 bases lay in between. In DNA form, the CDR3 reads TGTGCCAGCAGCTCGCGGCCGGCGAACACTGAAGCTTTCTTT. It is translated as CASSSRPANTEAFF.

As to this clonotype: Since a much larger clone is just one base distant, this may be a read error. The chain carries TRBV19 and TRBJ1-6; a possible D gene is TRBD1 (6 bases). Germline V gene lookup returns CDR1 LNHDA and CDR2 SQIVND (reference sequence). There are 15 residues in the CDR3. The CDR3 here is CASGIGGTRNSPLHF. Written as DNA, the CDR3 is TGTGCCAGTGGTATCGGTGGGACACGAAATTCACCCCTCCACTTT. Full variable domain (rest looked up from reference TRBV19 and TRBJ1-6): DGGITQSPKYLFRKEGQNVTLSCEQNLNHDAMYWYRQDPGQGLRLIYYSQIVNDFQKGDIAEGYSVSREKKESFPLTVTSAQKNPTAFYLCASGIGGTRNSPLHFGNGTRLTVT.

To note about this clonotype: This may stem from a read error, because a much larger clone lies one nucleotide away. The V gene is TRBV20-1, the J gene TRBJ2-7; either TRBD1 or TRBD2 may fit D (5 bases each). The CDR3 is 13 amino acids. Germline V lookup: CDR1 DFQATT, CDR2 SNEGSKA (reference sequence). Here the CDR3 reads CSVRTGASYKQYF. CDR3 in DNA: TGCAGTGTCCGGACTGGGGCATCCTACAAGCAGTACTTC.

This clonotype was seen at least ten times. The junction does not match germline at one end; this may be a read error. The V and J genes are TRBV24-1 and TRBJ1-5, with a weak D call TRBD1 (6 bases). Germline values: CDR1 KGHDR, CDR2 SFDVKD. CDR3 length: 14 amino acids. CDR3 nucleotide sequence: TGTGCCAGCAGTTTCGGTCAGGGGTATCAGCCCCAGCATTTT. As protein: CASSFGQGYQPQHF.

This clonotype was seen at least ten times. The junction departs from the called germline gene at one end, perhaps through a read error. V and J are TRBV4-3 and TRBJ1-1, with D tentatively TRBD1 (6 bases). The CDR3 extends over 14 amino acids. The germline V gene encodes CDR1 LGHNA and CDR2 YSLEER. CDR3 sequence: CASSLRQENTEAFF. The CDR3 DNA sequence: TGTGCCAGCAGCTTAAGACAGGAGAACACTGAAGCTTTCTTT.

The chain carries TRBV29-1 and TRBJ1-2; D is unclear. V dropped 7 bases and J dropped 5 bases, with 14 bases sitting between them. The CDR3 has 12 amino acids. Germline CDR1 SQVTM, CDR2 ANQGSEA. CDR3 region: CSANSLGYGYTF. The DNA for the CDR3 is TGCAGCGCTAACTCGTTAGGGTATGGCTACACCTTC.

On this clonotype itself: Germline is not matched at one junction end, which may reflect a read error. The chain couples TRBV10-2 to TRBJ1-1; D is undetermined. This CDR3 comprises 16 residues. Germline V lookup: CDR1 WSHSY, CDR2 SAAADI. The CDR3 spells CASSEGYGLWATEAFF. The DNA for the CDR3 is TGTGCCAGCAGTGAAGGTTACGGGCTCTGGGCCACTGAAGCTTTCTTT.

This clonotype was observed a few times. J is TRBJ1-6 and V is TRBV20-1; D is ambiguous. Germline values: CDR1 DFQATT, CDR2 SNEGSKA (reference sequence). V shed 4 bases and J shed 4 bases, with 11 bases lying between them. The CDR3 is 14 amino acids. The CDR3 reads CSAKPSMYNSPLHF. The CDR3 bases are TGCAGTGCTAAACCCTCCATGTATAATTCACCCCTCCACTTT.

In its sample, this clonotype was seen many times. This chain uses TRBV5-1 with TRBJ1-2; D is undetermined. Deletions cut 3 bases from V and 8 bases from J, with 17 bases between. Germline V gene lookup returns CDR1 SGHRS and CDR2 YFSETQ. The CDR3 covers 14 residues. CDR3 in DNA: TGCGCCAGCAGCTCTCTACGGGAATCCAACGGCTACACCTTC. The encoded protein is CASSSLRESNGYTF.

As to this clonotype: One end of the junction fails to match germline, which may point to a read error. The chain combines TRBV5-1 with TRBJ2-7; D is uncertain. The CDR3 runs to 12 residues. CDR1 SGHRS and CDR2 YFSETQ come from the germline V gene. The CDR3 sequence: CASSLGSYGQYF. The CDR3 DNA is TGCGCCAGCAGCTTGGGCTCCTACGGGCAGTACTTC.

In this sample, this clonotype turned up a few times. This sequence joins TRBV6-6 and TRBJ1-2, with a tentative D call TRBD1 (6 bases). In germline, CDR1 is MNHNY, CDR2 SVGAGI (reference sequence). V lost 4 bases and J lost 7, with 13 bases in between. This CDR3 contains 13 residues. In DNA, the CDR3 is TGTGCCAGCAGTTTACAGGGCCCCGTTGGCTACACCTTC. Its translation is CASSLQGPVGYTF.

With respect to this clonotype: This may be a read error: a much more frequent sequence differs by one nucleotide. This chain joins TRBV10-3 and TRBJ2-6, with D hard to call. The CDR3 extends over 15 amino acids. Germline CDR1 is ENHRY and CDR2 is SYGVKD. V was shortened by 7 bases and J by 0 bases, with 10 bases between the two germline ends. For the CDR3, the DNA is TGTGCCATCAATATAGGTCCCTCTGGGGCCAACGTCCTGACTTTC. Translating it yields CAINIGPSGANVLTF.

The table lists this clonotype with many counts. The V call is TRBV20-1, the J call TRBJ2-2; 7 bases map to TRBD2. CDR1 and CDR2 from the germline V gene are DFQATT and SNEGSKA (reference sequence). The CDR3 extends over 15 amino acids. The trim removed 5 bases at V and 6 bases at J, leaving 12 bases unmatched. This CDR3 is CSAGASGNRAGELFF. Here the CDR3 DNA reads TGCAGTGCTGGGGCGAGCGGGAACCGGGCCGGGGAGCTGTTTTTT.